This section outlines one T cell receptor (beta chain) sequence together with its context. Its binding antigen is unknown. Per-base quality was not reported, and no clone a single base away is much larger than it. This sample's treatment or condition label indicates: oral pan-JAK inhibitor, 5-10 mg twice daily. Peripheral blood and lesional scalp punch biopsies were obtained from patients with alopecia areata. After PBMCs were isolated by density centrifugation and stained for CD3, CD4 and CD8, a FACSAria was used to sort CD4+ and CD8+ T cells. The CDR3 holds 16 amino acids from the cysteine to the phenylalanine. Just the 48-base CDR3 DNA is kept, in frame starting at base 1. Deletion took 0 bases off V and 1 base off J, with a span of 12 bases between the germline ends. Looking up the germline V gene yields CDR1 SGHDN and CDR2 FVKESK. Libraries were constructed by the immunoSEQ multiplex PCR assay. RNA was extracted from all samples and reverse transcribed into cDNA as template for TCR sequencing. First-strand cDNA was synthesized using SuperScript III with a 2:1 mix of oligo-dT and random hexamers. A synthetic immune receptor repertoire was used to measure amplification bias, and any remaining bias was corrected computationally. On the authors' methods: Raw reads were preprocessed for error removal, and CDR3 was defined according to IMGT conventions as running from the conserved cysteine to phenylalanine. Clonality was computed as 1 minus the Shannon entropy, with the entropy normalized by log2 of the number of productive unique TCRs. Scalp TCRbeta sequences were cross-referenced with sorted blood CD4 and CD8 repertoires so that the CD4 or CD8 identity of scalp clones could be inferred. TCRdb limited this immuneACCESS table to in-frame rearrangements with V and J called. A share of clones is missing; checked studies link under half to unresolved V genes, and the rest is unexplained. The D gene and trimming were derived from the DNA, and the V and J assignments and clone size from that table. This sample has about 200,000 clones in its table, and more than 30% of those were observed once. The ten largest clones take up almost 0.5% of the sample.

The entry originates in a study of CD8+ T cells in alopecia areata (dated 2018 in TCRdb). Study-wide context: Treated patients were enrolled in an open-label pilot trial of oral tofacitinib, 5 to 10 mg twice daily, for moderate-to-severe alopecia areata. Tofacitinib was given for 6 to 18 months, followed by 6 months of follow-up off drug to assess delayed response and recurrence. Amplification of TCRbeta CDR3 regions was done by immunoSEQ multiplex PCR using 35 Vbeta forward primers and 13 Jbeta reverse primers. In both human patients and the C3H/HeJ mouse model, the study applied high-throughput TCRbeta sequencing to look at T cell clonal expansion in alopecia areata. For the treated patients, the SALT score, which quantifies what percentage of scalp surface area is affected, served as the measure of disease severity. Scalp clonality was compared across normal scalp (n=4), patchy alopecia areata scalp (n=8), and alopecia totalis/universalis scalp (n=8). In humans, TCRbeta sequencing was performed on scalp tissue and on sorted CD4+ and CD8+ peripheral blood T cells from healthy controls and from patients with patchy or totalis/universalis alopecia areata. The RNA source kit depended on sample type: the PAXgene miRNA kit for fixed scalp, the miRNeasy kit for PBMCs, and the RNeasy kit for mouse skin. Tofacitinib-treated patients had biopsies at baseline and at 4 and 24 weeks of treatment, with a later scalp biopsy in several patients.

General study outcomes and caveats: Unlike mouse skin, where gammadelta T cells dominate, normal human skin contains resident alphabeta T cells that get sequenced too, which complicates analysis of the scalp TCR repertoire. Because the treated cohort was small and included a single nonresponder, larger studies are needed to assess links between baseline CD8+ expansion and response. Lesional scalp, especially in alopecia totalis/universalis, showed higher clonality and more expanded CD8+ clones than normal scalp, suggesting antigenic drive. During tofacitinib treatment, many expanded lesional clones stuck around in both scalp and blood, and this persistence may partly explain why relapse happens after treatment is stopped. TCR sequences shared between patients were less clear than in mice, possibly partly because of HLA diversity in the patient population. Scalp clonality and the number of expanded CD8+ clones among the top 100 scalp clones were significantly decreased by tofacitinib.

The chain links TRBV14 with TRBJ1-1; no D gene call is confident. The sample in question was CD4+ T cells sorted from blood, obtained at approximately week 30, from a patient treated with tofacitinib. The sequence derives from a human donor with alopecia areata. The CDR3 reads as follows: CASSQDAGRPNTEAFF. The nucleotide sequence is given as TGTGCCAGCAGCCAAGATGCGGGGAGGCCGAACACTGAAGCTTTCTTT.